A single sample gave rise to the 26 T cell receptor beta chains below, sequenced in a study of blood T cell repertoires in COVID-19. Only in-frame clones appear in the TCRdb table, and some are missing; sequencing was by immunoSEQ multiplex PCR. Among over 70,000 clones listed, approximately 89% were seen once. Sequenced: peripheral blood. The receptors were sampled from a man older than 75 with acute or convalescent COVID-19.

The chain couples TRBV27 to TRBJ2-5; D remains unclear. Germline lookup yields CDR1 MNHEY and CDR2 SMNVEV (reference sequence). V lost 3 bases to trimming and J lost 1 base, with 9 bases between them. The CDR3 consists of 14 residues. The CDR3 is CASSFAQRQETQYF. In DNA form, the CDR3 reads TGTGCCAGCAGTTTTGCGCAGCGCCAAGAGACCCAGTACTTC.

This clone was detected only a few times. The gene calls are TRBV9 and TRBJ2-1, with D perhaps TRBD2 (5 bases). The CDR3 has 13 amino acids. The germline gives CDR1 SGDLS, CDR2 YYNGEE. Trimming left V 3 bases short and J 5 bases short, with 9 bases between. The CDR3 protein is CASSGMTNNEQFF. CDR3 nucleotide sequence: TGTGCCAGCAGCGGAATGACTAACAATGAGCAGTTCTTC.

V is TRBV11-3 and J is TRBJ2-2; 8 bases are shared with TRBD1. CDR3 length: 16 residues. V trimming: 5 bases; J trimming: 2 bases; junction bases outside the gene matches: 7. Germline CDR1 is SGHNT and CDR2 is YENEEA. The CDR3 sequence: CASSPGTGPNTGELFF. The CDR3 DNA sequence: TGTGCCAGCAGCCCTGGGACAGGTCCCAACACCGGGGAGCTGTTTTTT.

The chain combines TRBV7-9 with TRBJ1-2, with D possibly being TRBD1 (5 bases). Between the trimmed V and J ends, which lost 1 base and 8 bases, there was a span of 11 bases. Germline V gives CDR1 SEHNR, CDR2 FQNEAQ (reference sequence). The CDR3 is 13 residues long. CDR3 sequence reads: CASSLEGRGGYTF. The CDR3, as DNA: TGTGCCAGCAGCTTAGAAGGCCGGGGGGGCTACACCTTC.

The chain couples TRBV11-2 to TRBJ2-5; 9 nucleotides agree with TRBD2. This CDR3 is 17 amino acids long. J was trimmed by 5 bases and V by 3 bases; bases with no gene match: 13. CDR1 and CDR2 (germline): SGHAT, FQNNGV. The CDR3 spells CASSFYGLAGVPETQYF. The CDR3 nucleotides read TGTGCCAGCAGCTTTTATGGGTTAGCGGGGGTTCCGGAGACCCAGTACTTC.

The chain recombines TRBV11-3 with TRBJ2-1; D is possibly TRBD1 (5 bases). The ends were cut back, 5 bases at V and 7 bases at J, with 9 bases in the middle. In germline, CDR1 is SGHNT, CDR2 YENEEA. The CDR3 has 12 residues. The CDR3 region is CASSPGPNEQFF. The CDR3 DNA reads as TGTGCCAGCAGCCCAGGGCCTAATGAGCAGTTCTTC.

The chain links TRBV6-5 to TRBJ2-2; 7 bases align to TRBD1. The CDR3 consists of 15 residues. V trimming: 6 bases; J trimming: 6 bases; junction bases outside the gene matches: 10. The germline CDR1 and CDR2 sequences are MNHEY and SVGAGI. The CDR3: CASSNGVQGAGELFF. The CDR3 bases are TGTGCCAGCAGCAACGGGGTCCAGGGGGCCGGGGAGCTGTTTTTT.

This rearrangement joins TRBV28 to TRBJ2-5, with 8 positions matching TRBD2. The CDR3 loop spans 15 amino acids. With 2 bases clipped from V and 3 bases from J, the junction kept 5 bases outside the gene matches. Per the germline V gene, CDR1 is MDHEN and CDR2 is SYDVKM. The CDR3 bases are TGTGCCAGCAGTTTACGGGGGGGGGTAGAAGAGACCCAGTACTTC. Translation: CASSLRGGVEETQYF.

This clone was recorded once. The J gene is TRBJ2-7, the V gene TRBV10-3, with D unresolved. Germline V gene sequence: CDR1 ENHRY, CDR2 SYGVKD. This CDR3 region has 12 residues. V shed 4 bases and J shed 7 bases, with 11 bases lying between them. The CDR3 reads CAISGWANEQYF. CDR3 coding DNA: TGTGCCATCAGTGGTTGGGCGAATGAGCAGTACTTC.

This chain joins TRBV5-6 and TRBJ2-7; 7 nucleotides agree with TRBD2. J lost 5 bases, V lost 0 bases, and 11 bases had no gene match. The germline CDR1 and CDR2 sequences are SGHDT and YYEEEE. This CDR3 contains 16 residues. The DNA of the CDR3 is TGTGCCAGCAGCTTGGGGTGGGGCGGGAGAAGTCACGAGCAGTACTTC. This encodes CASSLGWGGRSHEQYF.

This clone was observed a single time. The chain links TRBV11-3 to TRBJ2-1; D uncertain. Germline V gene sequence: CDR1 SGHNT, CDR2 YENEEA. The V and J ends lost 5 bases and 3 bases respectively, with 20 bases between them. The CDR3 is 17 residues long. In DNA form, the CDR3 reads TGTGCCAGCAGCCCCGGAGAGGCCTCTTATGGCTACAATGAGCAGTTCTTC. The encoded protein is CASSPGEASYGYNEQFF. The variable domain in full, completed from reference TRBV11-3 and TRBJ2-1, reads EAGVVQSPRYKIIEKKQPVAFWCNPISGHNTLYWYLQNLGQGPELLIRYENEEAVDDSQLPKDRFSAERLKGVDSTLKIQPAELGDSAVYLCASSPGEASYGYNEQFFGPGTRLTVL.

The V call is TRBV11-3, the J call TRBJ2-5, with 7 bases that match TRBD1. The CDR3 runs 14 residues. CDR1 and CDR2 (germline): SGHNT, YENEEA. Trimming at V came to 3 bases and at J to 1 base, leaving 2 bases not matched to a gene. The CDR3 here is CASSLRTGQETQYF. In DNA, the CDR3 is TGTGCCAGCAGCTTGCGGACAGGCCAAGAGACCCAGTACTTC.

The CDR3 reads CASSVTASSGANVLTF. In DNA, the CDR3 is TGTGCCAGTAGTGTGACAGCCAGCTCTGGGGCCAACGTCCTGACTTTC. This rearrangement joins TRBV19 to TRBJ2-6; the D gene is possibly TRBD1 (5 bases). The CDR3 is 16 amino acids. The germline V gene has CDR1 LNHDA and CDR2 SQIVND (reference sequence). V was cut by 5 bases and J by 0 bases, with 11 bases left in between.

The gene calls are TRBV5-1 and TRBJ1-1; TRBD1 aligns across 7 bases. The length of the CDR3 is 18 residues. J was trimmed by 5 bases and V by 1 base; bases with no gene match: 17. The germline V gene encodes CDR1 SGHRS and CDR2 YFSETQ. The CDR3 here is CASSLIPGSTGRETEAFF. CDR3 DNA: TGCGCCAGCAGCTTGATCCCCGGTTCGACAGGGAGAGAGACTGAAGCTTTCTTT.

V usage is TRBV4-1 and J usage is TRBJ2-7, with D perhaps matching TRBD2 (5 bases). Per the germline V gene, CDR1 is MGHRA and CDR2 is YSYEKL. CDR3 length equals 16 residues. Trimming shortened V by 2 bases and J by 2 bases, and 16 bases separated the two germline ends. The DNA of the CDR3 is TGCGCCAGCAGCCAACCTACAAGAGCGGTAACCTACGAGCAGTACTTC. This gives the protein CASSQPTRAVTYEQYF.

The V gene is TRBV4-1, the J gene TRBJ2-5; 11 positions agree with TRBD2. V dropped 0 bases and J dropped 7; count of bases not matched to a gene: 7. The CDR3 totals 16 residues. Germline V gene lookup returns CDR1 MGHRA and CDR2 YSYEKL. The CDR3 reads CASSQETSGRWVTQYF. The CDR3 DNA is TGCGCCAGCAGCCAAGAAACTAGCGGGAGATGGGTGACCCAGTACTTC.

The chain couples TRBV18 to TRBJ1-5; 7 bases match TRBD1. The ends lost 2 bases at V and 5 bases at J; junction bases unmatched: 6. The V gene's germline CDR1 is KGHSH and CDR2 LQKENI. This CDR3 is 15 amino acids long. The CDR3 here is CASSPGEGADQPQHF. The CDR3 region has the DNA TGTGCCAGCTCACCAGGAGAGGGGGCAGATCAGCCCCAGCATTTT. Full variable domain (rest looked up from reference TRBV18 and TRBJ1-5): NAGVMQNPRHLVRRRGQEARLRCSPMKGHSHVYWYRQLPEEGLKFMVYLQKENIIDESGMPKERFSAEFPKEGPSILRIQQVVRGDSAAYFCASSPGEGADQPQHFGDGTRLSIL.

This chain links TRBV5-6 with TRBJ1-6, with TRBD1 matching over 7 bases. Germline V gene sequence: CDR1 SGHDT, CDR2 YYEEEE. The ends lost 4 bases at V and 7 bases at J; junction bases unmatched: 11. The CDR3 runs 16 residues. For the CDR3, the DNA is TGTGCCAGCAGCACCGACAGGGTATGGTTCAATTCACCCCTCCACTTT. Its translation: CASSTDRVWFNSPLHF.

V is TRBV4-1 and J is TRBJ1-6; 10 nucleotides match TRBD1. The CDR3 contains 16 residues. Per germline, CDR1 MGHRA and CDR2 YSYEKL. V shed 3 bases and J 10 bases; nucleotides not matched to a gene: 9. DNA for the CDR3: TGCGCCAGCAGCCACTTCTCCGGGACAGGGGTCTCACCCCTCCACTTT. Protein sequence: CASSHFSGTGVSPLHF.

The rearrangement links TRBV6-2 or TRBV6-3 to TRBJ1-1; D possibly corresponds to TRBD1 (5 bases). Trimming took 6 bases from V and 8 from J, leaving 16 bases between them. The germline V gene has CDR1 MNHEY and CDR2 SVGEGT. This CDR3 comprises 13 residues. CDR3 loop: CASSPRGLGEAFF. Here the CDR3 DNA reads TGTGCCAGCAGCCCCCGGGGGTTGGGCGAAGCTTTCTTT.

The chain is built from TRBV7-2 and TRBJ1-2, with TRBD1 matching 8 bases. V trimming: 3 bases; J trimming: 2 bases; junction bases outside the gene matches: 5. Looked up from germline, CDR1 is SGHTA and CDR2 is FQGNSA. This CDR3 spans 15 amino acids. The CDR3 bases are TGTGCCAGCAGCTTGACAGGGGCGGCAAACTATGGCTACACCTTC. Encoded protein: CASSLTGAANYGYTF.

The chain employs TRBV5-6 and TRBJ2-7, with D perhaps TRBD1 (5 bases). The V end lost 3 bases, the J end lost 7 bases, and 11 bases lay between the germline ends. The CDR3 extends over 12 amino acids. Germline-derived CDR1 and CDR2 are SGHDT and YYEEEE. In DNA, the CDR3 is TGTGCCAGCAGCTCAAGGGGTAGAGAGCAGTACTTC. Translating it yields CASSSRGREQYF.

There are a few counts of this clone. The chain is built from TRBV28 and TRBJ2-3; 7 nucleotides agree with TRBD1. Germline CDR1 MDHEN, CDR2 SYDVKM. There are 17 residues in the CDR3. Trimming cost V 2 bases and J 4 bases; bases outside gene matches: 12. The CDR3 nucleotides read TGTGCCAGCAGTTTACCCGAGATAGGGGGCGCAGCAGATACGCAGTATTTT. It is translated as CASSLPEIGGAADTQYF.

The chain recombines TRBV4-3 with TRBJ2-4; TRBD1 aligns across 9 bases. CDR3 length: 16 amino acids. The J segment lost 6 bases and the V segment lost 3 bases, leaving 9 bases of the junction unmatched. CDR1 is LGHNA and CDR2 is YSLEER in the germline V gene. CDR3 region: CASSQALGQGLNIQYF. CDR3 sequence (DNA): TGCGCCAGCAGCCAGGCGCTGGGACAGGGTTTAAACATTCAGTACTTC.

The chain combines TRBV6-6 with TRBJ2-7; D gene ambiguous. Germline loops: CDR1 MNHNY, CDR2 SVGAGI (reference sequence). V was shortened by 2 bases and J by 7 bases, with 15 bases between the two germline ends. The CDR3 loop spans 14 amino acids. The CDR3 region is CASSYQTVLEEQYF. DNA of the CDR3: TGTGCCAGCAGTTACCAGACCGTGCTAGAAGAGCAGTACTTC.

This clone was observed once. This chain links TRBV28 with TRBJ1-2, with 9 bases aligning to TRBD1. Germline CDR1 reads MDHEN; CDR2 reads SYDVKM. J lost 7 bases, V lost 5 bases, and 5 bases had no gene match. The CDR3 runs to 13 residues. The CDR3 protein is CASSRGQGSGYTF. The CDR3 coding sequence is TGTGCCAGCAGTCGAGGACAGGGGAGTGGCTACACCTTC.